This TCR beta chain was recovered during a study of persistence of HIV-infected CD4 T cells. As for the study in general: Up to about 200 mL blood was drawn at multiple time points; a couple of donors had single-time leukapheresis. The study, taken as a whole, reports: Degenerate expanded CDR3beta sequences were enriched among CMV- and Gag-responding cells. TCRbeta richness was lower in CMV- and Gag-responding cells than in anti-CD3/anti-CD28-responding cells.

This was the immunoSEQ version 4 assay in survey mode. The table came from immunoSEQ multiplex PCR; TCRdb's copy has only in-frame clones and leaves some out. The sample has about 47,000 clones; about 89% are singletons. Nonspecific anti-CD3/anti-CD28 bead stimulation represents the broad CD4+ T cell repertoire. Responding CD4+ T cells were sorted by upregulation of both CD40 ligand and CD69. For this clone: Its antigen is still unknown.

The CDR3 totals 14 residues. Deletions cut 4 bases from V and 5 bases from J, with 14 bases between. Germline CDR1 and CDR2: LGHDT and YNNKEL (reference sequence). The starting material was CD4+ T cells sorted from PBMCs after roughly 18-hour stimulation, obtained from a patient who received antiretroviral therapy. The source of this sequence is an adult man with HIV who was CMV-seropositive. J is TRBJ1-2 and V is TRBV3-1 (or the pseudogene TRBV3-2); no definite D call. The CDR3 loop is CASSLDPFRYGYTF. CDR3 nucleotides: TGTGCCAGCAGCCTTGACCCGTTCCGATATGGCTACACCTTC.